This T cell receptor beta chain was obtained from a study of blood T cell repertoires in COVID-19. As for the study in general: The samples span acute and convalescent COVID-19 from the United States, Italy and Spain. PBMCs, B-cell-depleted T cells, or T cells were the source of the cDNA or gDNA that made up the material.

In the study's own analysis: Reference gene primers were amplified, and this amplification served to estimate nucleated cell counts. Data came from immunoSEQ multiplex PCR; TCRdb stores just in-frame clones and leaves some out. The V and J calls and clone size come from that table; D and trimming were worked out from the DNA. This sample carries roughly 200,000 clones, about 91% of them seen once, and the ten largest clones take around 1.6%. V shed 2 bases, J shed 7 bases, and the junction held 6 bases outside the gene matches. Germline values: CDR1 LGHDT, CDR2 YNNKEL (reference sequence). The length of the CDR3 is 16 residues.

The receptor's source is a man between 18 and 35 years old with active or convalescent COVID-19. The V gene is TRBV3-1 (or the pseudogene TRBV3-2), the J gene TRBJ2-3; TRBD2 matches at 13 bases. The source material was peripheral blood. CDR3 protein: CASSQTTSGRKYTQYF. As DNA, the CDR3 is TGTGCCAGCAGCCAAACGACTAGCGGGAGGAAATATACGCAGTATTTT.